The 3 T cell receptor beta chains presented below share a single source sample, sequenced in a study of T-cell memory formation after mild COVID-19. MiXCR, run by TCRdb on the 5' RACE reads, gives a single entry per CDR3 protein. The sample records approximately 260,000 distinct CDR3 sequences, approximately 16% being singletons. The sequencing sample was made of PBMCs or a T cell subset sorted from them (not recorded which). These receptors originate from a man between 18 and 35 years old who had mild COVID-19 (a few samples of this study predate the infection). Cell type and time point are not known.

Only a few counts were recorded for this clonotype. The chain has TRBV12-3 or TRBV12-4 and TRBJ1-1, with D perhaps matching TRBD1 (5 bases). The ends were cut back, 5 bases at V and 4 bases at J, with 11 bases in the middle. The CDR3 is 13 residues long. In DNA form, the CDR3 reads TGTGCCAGCAGTATCAGGGTTGGCACTGAAGCTTTCTTT. The encoded protein is CASSIRVGTEAFF.

The table lists this clonotype with a few counts. The rearrangement links TRBV18 to TRBJ2-5; 14 nucleotides align to TRBD2. After removal of 3 bases from V and 1 base from J, the junction contained 13 bases not matched to a gene. From germline, CDR1 is KGHSH and CDR2 LQKENI. This CDR3 has 20 amino acids. CDR3: CASSPSLTSGGASSQETQYF. CDR3 coding DNA: TGTGCCAGCTCACCGAGCCTGACTAGCGGGGGGGCATCGTCCCAAGAGACCCAGTACTTC.

This clonotype was observed a few times. This chain links TRBV20-1 with TRBJ1-4; 10 bases are shared with TRBD1. The CDR3 is 14 residues long. Unmatched junction bases numbered 7, after V lost 4 bases and J lost 8 bases. Germline CDR1 DFQATT, CDR2 SNEGSKA (reference sequence). The CDR3 sequence: CSATGTGEGEKLFF. The CDR3 DNA reads as TGCAGTGCTACCGGGACAGGGGAAGGGGAAAAACTGTTTTTT.